These T cell receptor beta chains were read from a single sample in a study of blood T cell repertoires in COVID-19. The table came from immunoSEQ multiplex PCR; TCRdb's copy has only in-frame clones and leaves some out. Of around 140,000 clones listed, approximately 89% are singletons. The source material was peripheral blood. These receptors came from a human donor in a cohort sampled during active COVID-19. The conserved cysteine and the conserved F or W are not part of the CDR3 here.

J,V,CDR3
TRBJ1-1,TRBV14,ASSLLGPNTEAF
TRBJ1-2,TRBV18,ASSSSGDYGYT
TRBJ2-7,TRBV6-6,ASSYSRDMQY
TRBJ1-1,TRBV27,ASSLWGGRGTEAF
TRBJ2-7,TRBV7-6,ASSLVGGTGDSYEQY
TRBJ2-3,TRBV6-5,ASTFADRGGDTQY
TRBJ2-7,TRBV3-1/TRBV3-2,ASSEYGQDEQY
TRBJ2-3,TRBV6-4,ASSVGAGSTDTQY
TRBJ1-6,TRBV19,ASSRDSYNSPLH
TRBJ1-1,TRBV9,ASSVDGQGGGTEAF
TRBJ2-7,TRBV18,ASSSPGQDTYEQY
TRBJ1-3,TRBV5-1,ASSLSPGGNTIY
TRBJ1-6,TRBV5-1,ASSIEGTANNSPLH
TRBJ1-5,TRBV30,AWSKGRGGQPQH
TRBJ1-6,TRBV6-6,ASIDREDSPLH
TRBJ2-3,TRBV6-2/TRBV6-3,ASSCVLLAGGCYPY
TRBJ2-1,TRBV14,ASSPGNVYNEQF
TRBJ2-6,TRBV19,ASSYSGTGFSGANVLT
TRBJ2-7,TRBV27,ASSPLQGPLNEQY
TRBJ2-7,TRBV5-1,ASSLVRGAYEQY
TRBJ1-1,TRBV7-3,ASSPHARKDTEAF
TRBJ1-1,TRBV19,ASRFGQGLNTEAF
TRBJ2-5,TRBV7-7,ASSLGAPPWRETQY
TRBJ2-5,TRBV4-1,ASSQSAGPPTETQY